The entry below describes one TCR beta chain. The data derive from a study of shared clonotypes between healthy human individuals. Assay used: immunoSEQ multiplex PCR; TCRdb lists only in-frame clones, some missing. The table has roughly 1.4 million clones, roughly 98.5% seen once. The germline CDR1 and CDR2 sequences are SQVTM and ANQGSEA. The J segment lost 7 bases and the V segment lost 8 bases, leaving 18 bases of the junction unmatched. This CDR3 contains 17 residues. The sequencing sample was made of naive CD4+ T cells sorted from blood. Subset: CD45RA+ positively selected. The receptor comes from a young man in good health. The chain couples TRBV29-1 to TRBJ2-1; TRBD2 matches at 12 bases. The CDR3 here is CSSRQGASGRAMNEQFF. The DNA for the CDR3 is TGCAGCTCCCGACAGGGGGCTAGCGGGAGGGCCATGAATGAGCAGTTCTTC.